The present T cell receptor beta chain was sequenced within a study of blood T cell repertoires in COVID-19. Background on the study: Specimens from acute and convalescent COVID-19 originated in the United States, Italy and Spain. Sources were T cells, B-cell-depleted T cells, or PBMCs; the material itself was cDNA or gDNA.

CDR3 length: 15 amino acids. J lost 7 bases, V lost 0 bases, and 8 bases had no gene match. Germline-derived CDR1 and CDR2 are SGHRS and YFSETQ. Per the original methods: It was from reference gene primer amplification that nucleated cell counts were estimated. The table came from immunoSEQ multiplex PCR; TCRdb's copy has only in-frame clones and leaves some out. V and J calls and clone size are those listed in that table; D and trimming were worked out from the DNA. The profile shows 90,000 to 120,000 clones, 85% to 90% of them singletons. This clone was seen a single time. The chain joins TRBV5-1 to TRBJ1-1, with 8 bases that match TRBD1. The sequence derives from a human donor in a cohort sampled during active COVID-19. Sample: peripheral blood. The CDR3 sequence: CASSLAGPTGGEAFF. In nucleotides, the CDR3 is TGCGCCAGCAGCTTGGCCGGCCCTACAGGGGGTGAAGCTTTCTTT. Full variable domain (rest looked up from reference TRBV5-1 and TRBJ1-1): KAGVTQTPRYLIKTRGQQVTLSCSPISGHRSVSWYQQTPGQGLQFLFEYFSETQRNKGNFPGRFSGRQFSNSRSEMNVSTLELGDSALYLCASSLAGPTGGEAFFGQGTRLTVV.